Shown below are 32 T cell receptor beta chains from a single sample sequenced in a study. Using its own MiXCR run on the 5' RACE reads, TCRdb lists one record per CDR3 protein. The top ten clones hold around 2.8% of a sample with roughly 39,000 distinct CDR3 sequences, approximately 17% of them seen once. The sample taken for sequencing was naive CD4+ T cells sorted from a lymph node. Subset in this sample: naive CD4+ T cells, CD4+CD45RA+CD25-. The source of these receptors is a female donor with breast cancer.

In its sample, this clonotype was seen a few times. The chain's CDR3 is CSARRTQGAGELFF. The CDR3 bases are TGCAGTGCTAGGCGTACACAGGGCGCCGGGGAGCTGTTTTTT. The V and J genes are TRBV20-1 and TRBJ2-2, with D perhaps TRBD1 (6 bases). The CDR3 loop spans 14 amino acids. Trimming cost V 3 bases and J 6 bases, with 14 bases left between them. Per germline, CDR1 DFQATT and CDR2 SNEGSKA (reference sequence).

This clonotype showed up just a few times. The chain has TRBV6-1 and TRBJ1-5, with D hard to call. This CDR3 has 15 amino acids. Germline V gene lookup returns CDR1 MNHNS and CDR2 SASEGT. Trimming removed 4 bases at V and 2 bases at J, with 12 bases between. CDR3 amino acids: CASSGAVRGNQPQHF. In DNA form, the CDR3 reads TGTGCCAGCAGTGGGGCAGTTAGGGGCAATCAGCCCCAGCATTTT.

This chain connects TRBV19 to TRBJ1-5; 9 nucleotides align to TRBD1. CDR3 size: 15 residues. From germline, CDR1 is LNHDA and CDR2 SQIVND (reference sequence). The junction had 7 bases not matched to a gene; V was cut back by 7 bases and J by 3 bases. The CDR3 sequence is CASNRGLANNQPQHF. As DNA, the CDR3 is TGTGCCAGTAACAGGGGGCTAGCCAACAATCAGCCCCAGCATTTT.

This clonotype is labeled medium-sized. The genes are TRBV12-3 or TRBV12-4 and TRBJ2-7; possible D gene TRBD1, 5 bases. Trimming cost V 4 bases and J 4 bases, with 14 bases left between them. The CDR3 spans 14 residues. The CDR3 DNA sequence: TGTGCCAGCAGTTATCAGGGTGAGAGTTACGAGCAGTACTTC. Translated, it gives CASSYQGESYEQYF.

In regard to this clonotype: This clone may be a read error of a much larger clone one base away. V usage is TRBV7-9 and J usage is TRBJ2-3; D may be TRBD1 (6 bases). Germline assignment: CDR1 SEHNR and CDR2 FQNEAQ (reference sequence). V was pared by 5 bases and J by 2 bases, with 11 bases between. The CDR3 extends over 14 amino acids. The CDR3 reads CASSTQGYTDTQYF. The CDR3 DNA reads TGTGCCAGCAGCACACAGGGCTACACAGATACGCAGTATTTT.

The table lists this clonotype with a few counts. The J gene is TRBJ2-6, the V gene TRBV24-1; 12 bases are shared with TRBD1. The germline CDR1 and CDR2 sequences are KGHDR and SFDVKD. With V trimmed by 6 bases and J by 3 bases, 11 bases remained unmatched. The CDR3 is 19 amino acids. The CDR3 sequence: CATSRSPGQGAFGANVLTF. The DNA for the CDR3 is TGTGCCACCAGTCGATCCCCGGGACAGGGGGCCTTTGGGGCCAACGTCCTGACTTTC.

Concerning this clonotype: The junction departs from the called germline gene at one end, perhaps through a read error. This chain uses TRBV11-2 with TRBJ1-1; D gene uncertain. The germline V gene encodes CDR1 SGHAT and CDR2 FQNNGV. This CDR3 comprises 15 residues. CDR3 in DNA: TGTGCCAGCAGCTTCGCGGGCTTAGGGAACACTGAAGCTTCCTTT. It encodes CASSFAGLGNTEASF.

The CDR3 spells CASSSTAPPYNEQFF. The CDR3 DNA follows: TGTGCCTCATCATCTACGGCCCCCCCCTACAATGAGCAGTTCTTC. The rearrangement joins TRBV5-5 to TRBJ2-1; unclear D gene. This CDR3 contains 15 residues. CDR1 SGHKS and CDR2 YYEKEE come from the germline V gene (reference sequence). V gave up 10 bases and J gave up 2 bases, with 19 bases separating them.

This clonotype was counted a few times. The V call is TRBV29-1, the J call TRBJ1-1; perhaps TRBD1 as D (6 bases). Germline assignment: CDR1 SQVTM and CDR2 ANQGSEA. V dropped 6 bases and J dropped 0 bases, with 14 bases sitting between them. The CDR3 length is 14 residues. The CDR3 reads CSVAKGGVNTEAFF. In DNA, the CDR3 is TGCAGCGTGGCTAAGGGGGGAGTGAACACTGAAGCTTTCTTT.

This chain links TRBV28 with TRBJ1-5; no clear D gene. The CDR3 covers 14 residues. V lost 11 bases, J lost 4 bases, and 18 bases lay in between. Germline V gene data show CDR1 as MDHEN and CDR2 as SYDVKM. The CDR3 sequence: CALLYPGVNQPQHF. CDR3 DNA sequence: TGTGCCCTCTTATATCCGGGAGTAAATCAGCCCCAGCATTTT.

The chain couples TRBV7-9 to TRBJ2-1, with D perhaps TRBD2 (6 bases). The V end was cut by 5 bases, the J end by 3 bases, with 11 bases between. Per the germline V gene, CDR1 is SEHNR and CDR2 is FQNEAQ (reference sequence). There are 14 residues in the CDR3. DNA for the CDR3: TGTGCCAGCAGCCCGGAGGGTCTCTACAATGAGCAGTTCTTC. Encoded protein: CASSPEGLYNEQFF.

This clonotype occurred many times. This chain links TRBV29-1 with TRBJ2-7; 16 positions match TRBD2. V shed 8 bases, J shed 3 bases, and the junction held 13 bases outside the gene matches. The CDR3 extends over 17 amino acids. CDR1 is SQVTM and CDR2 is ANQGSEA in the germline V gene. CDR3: CSSPGLAGGRLDYEQYF. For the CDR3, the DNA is TGCAGCTCCCCGGGACTAGCGGGAGGGCGGTTGGACTACGAGCAGTACTTC.

CDR3 residues: CASSQAQSGGTSGAFDEQYF. DNA for the CDR3: TGCGCCAGCAGCCAAGCCCAGAGCGGAGGGACTAGCGGGGCCTTTGACGAGCAGTACTTC. The chain links TRBV4-1 to TRBJ2-7; 13 positions agree with TRBD2. Germline CDR1 reads MGHRA; CDR2 reads YSYEKL. V shed 1 base, J shed 5 bases, and the junction held 17 bases outside the gene matches. This CDR3 is built from 20 residues.

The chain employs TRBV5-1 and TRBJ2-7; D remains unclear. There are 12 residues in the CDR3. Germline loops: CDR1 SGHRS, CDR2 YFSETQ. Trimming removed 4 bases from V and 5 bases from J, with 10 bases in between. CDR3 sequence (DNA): TGCGCCAGCAGCCTGGGTCCGGACGAGCAGTACTTC. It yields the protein CASSLGPDEQYF.

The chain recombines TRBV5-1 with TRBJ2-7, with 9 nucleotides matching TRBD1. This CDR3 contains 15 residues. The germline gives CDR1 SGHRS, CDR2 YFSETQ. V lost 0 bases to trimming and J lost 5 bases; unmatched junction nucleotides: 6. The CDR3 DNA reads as TGCGCCAGCAGCTTGGACGGGACAGGGTACAACGAGCAGTACTTC. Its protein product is CASSLDGTGYNEQYF.

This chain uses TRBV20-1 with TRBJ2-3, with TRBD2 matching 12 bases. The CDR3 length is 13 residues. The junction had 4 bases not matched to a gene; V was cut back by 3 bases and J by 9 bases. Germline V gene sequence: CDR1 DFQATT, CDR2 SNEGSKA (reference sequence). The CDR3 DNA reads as TGCAGTGCTAGTCGGACTAGCGGGGCGACGCAGTATTTT. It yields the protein CSASRTSGATQYF.

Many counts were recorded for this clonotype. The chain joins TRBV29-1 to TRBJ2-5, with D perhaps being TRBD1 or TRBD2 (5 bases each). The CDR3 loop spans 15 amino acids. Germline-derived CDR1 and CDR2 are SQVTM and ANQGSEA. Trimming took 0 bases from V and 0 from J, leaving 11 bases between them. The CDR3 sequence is CSVEDWGSNQETQYF. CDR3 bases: TGCAGCGTTGAAGATTGGGGGAGTAACCAAGAGACCCAGTACTTC.

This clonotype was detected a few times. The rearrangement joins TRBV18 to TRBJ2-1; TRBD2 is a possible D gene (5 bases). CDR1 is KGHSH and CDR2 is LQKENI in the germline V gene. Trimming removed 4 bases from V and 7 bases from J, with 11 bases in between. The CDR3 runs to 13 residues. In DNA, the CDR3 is TGTGCCAGCTCACTAGCGATGGGGAATGAGCAGTTCTTC. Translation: CASSLAMGNEQFF.

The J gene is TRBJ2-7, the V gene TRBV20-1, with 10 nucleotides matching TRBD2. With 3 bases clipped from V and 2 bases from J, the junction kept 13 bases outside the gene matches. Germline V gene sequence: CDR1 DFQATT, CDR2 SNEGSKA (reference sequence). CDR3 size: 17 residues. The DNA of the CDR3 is TGCAGTGCTAGGGGACTTTTGACCGGGACTAGCGCCTACGAGCAGTACTTC. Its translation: CSARGLLTGTSAYEQYF.

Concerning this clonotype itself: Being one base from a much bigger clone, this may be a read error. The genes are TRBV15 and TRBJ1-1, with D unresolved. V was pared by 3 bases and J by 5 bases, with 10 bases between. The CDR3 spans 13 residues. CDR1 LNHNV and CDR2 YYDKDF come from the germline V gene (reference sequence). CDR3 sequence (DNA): TGTGCCACCAGCAGTGAGGCGGGGACTGAAGCTTTCTTT. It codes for CATSSEAGTEAFF.

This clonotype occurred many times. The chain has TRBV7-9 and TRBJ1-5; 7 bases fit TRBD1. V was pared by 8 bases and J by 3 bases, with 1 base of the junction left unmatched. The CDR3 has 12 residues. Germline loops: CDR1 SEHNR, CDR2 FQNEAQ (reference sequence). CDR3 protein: CASGTDNQPQHF. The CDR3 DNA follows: TGTGCCAGCGGGACAGACAATCAGCCCCAGCATTTT.

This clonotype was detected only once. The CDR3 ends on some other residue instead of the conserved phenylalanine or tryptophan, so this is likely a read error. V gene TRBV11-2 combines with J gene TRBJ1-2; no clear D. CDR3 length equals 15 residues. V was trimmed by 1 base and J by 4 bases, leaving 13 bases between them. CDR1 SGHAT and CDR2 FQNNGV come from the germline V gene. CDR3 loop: CASSLGALGLYGYTL. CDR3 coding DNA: TGTGCCAGCAGCTTAGGAGCCCTAGGCCTCTATGGCTACACCCTC.

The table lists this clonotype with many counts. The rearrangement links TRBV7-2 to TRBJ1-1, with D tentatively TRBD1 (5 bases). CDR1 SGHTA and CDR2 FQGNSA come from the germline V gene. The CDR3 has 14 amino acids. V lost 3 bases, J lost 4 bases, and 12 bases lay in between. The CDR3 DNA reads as TGTGCCAGCAGCTTGGCAACACAGGTCACTGAAGCTTTCTTT. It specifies CASSLATQVTEAFF.

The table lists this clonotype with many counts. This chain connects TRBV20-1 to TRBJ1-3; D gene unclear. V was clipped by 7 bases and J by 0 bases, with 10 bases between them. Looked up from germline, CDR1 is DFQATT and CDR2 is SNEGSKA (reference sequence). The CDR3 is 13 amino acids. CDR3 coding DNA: TGCAGTGTCGGGGTTACCTCTGGAAACACCATATATTTT. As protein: CSVGVTSGNTIYF.

The CDR3 is CASSEGTLGEQYF. CDR3 coding DNA: TGTGCCAGCAGTGAGGGTACTCTTGGGGAGCAGTACTTC. The chain carries TRBV2 and TRBJ2-7; D is unresolved. Germline CDR1 and CDR2: SNHLY and FYNNEI. V lost 3 bases and J 7 bases, leaving 13 bases between the germline ends. The CDR3 is 13 residues long.

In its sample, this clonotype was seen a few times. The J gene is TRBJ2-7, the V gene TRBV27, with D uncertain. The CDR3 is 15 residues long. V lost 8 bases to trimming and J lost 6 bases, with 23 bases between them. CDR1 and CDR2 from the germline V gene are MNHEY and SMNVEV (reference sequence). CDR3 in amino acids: CASSPQQVQSSEQYF. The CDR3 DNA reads TGTGCCAGCTCCCCTCAGCAGGTTCAGTCTTCCGAGCAGTACTTC.

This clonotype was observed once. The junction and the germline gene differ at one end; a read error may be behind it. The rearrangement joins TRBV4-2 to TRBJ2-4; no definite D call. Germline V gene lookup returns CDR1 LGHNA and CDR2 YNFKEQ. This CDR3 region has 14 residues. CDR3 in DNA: TGTGCCAGCAGTCAAGAGCTAGCCAAAAACATTCAGTACTTC. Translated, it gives CASSQELAKNIQYF.

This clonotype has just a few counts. The CDR3 DNA sequence: TGTGCCAGCAGCAAAAGGGAGGATAGCGGGAGGGACGGCACAGATACGCAGTATTTT. Translating gives CASSKREDSGRDGTDTQYF. The J gene is TRBJ2-3, the V gene TRBV21-1; the table names TRBD2, a call not compared with the DNA. TRBV21-1 represents a pseudogene. CDR3 size: 19 residues.

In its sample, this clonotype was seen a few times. The CDR3: CASSPTTGGGYNEQFF. CDR3 coding DNA: TGTGCCAGCTCACCTACAACAGGGGGAGGATACAATGAGCAGTTCTTC. The chain uses TRBV18 and TRBJ2-1; 8 bases match TRBD1. Germline V CDR1 and CDR2: KGHSH, LQKENI. Trimming took 3 bases from V and 4 from J; bases not matched to a gene: 8. The CDR3 runs to 16 residues. The full variable domain, completed using reference TRBV18 and TRBJ2-1, is NAGVMQNPRHLVRRRGQEARLRCSPMKGHSHVYWYRQLPEEGLKFMVYLQKENIIDESGMPKERFSAEFPKEGPSILRIQQVVRGDSAAYFCASSPTTGGGYNEQFFGPGTRLTVL.

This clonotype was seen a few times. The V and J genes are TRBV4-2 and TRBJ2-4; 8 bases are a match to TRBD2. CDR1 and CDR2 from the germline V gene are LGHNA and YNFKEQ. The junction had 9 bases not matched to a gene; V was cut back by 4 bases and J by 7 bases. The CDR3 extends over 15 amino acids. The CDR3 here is CASSPTREGRNIQYF. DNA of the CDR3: TGTGCCAGCAGCCCAACCCGGGAGGGCCGGAACATTCAGTACTTC.

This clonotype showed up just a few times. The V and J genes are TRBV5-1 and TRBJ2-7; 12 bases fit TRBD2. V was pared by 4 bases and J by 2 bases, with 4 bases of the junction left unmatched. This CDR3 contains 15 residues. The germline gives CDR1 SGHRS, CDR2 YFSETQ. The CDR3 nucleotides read TGCGCCAGCAGCAGGACTAGCGGGACCACCTACGAGCAGTACTTC. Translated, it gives CASSRTSGTTYEQYF.

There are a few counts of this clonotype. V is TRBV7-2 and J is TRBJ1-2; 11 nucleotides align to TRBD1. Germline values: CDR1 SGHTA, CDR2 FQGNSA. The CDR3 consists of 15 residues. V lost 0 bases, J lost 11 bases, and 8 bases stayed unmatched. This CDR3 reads CASSLAGRTGGAYTF. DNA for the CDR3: TGTGCCAGCAGCTTAGCTGGGAGGACAGGGGGCGCTTACACCTTC.